This TCR beta chain was sequenced in a study of T cell changes during pregnancy in multiple sclerosis. The CDR3 is 14 residues long. V lost 0 bases, J lost 5 bases, and 11 bases lay in between. Only in-frame clones appear in the TCRdb table, and some are missing; sequencing was by immunoSEQ multiplex PCR. The sample contains 35,000 to 45,000 clones, about 90% of which appear only once. The clonotype comes from a female donor in good health, enrolled as a control in a pregnancy study. The V call is TRBV5-3, the J call TRBJ1-2; no firm D call. TRBV5-3 is an ORF for which the function is uncertain. Sequenced here: peripheral blood, sampled in the second trimester of pregnancy. CDR3 bases: TGTGCCAGAAGCTTGGCGGGATCCAAGTATGGCTACACCTTC. It translates to CARSLAGSKYGYTF.